The sample holds many counts of the clone carrying this TCR beta chain. This entry is derived from a study of identical twins. TCRdb itself ran the 5' RACE reads through MiXCR, one entry per CDR3 protein. The sample records roughly 230,000 distinct CDR3 sequences, about 8.9% being singletons. The same specimen was also included in a second study, on yellow fever vaccine responses in identical twins.

Sequenced material: CD8+ T cells sorted from blood. This receptor was taken from a woman aged 18-30 years in good health.

The CDR3 loop reads CASSLEGWAATNEKLFF. CDR3 in DNA: TGTGCCAGCAGCTTAGAGGGCTGGGCCGCAACTAATGAAAAACTGTTTTTT. This chain connects TRBV11-2 to TRBJ1-4; no firm D call. Germline assignment: CDR1 SGHAT and CDR2 FQNNGV. V was shortened by 0 bases and J by 0 bases, with 11 bases between the two germline ends. This CDR3 spans 17 amino acids.